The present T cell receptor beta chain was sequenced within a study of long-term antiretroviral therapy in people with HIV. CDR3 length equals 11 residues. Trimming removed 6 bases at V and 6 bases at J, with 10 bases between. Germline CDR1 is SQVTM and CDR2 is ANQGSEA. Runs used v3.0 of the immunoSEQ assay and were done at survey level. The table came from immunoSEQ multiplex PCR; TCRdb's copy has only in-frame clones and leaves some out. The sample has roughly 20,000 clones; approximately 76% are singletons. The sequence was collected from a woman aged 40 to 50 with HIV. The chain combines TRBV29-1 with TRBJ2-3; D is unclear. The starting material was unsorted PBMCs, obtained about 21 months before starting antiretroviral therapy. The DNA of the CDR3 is TGCAGCGTCGAAACGAGGGATACGCAGTATTTT. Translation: CSVETRDTQYF.